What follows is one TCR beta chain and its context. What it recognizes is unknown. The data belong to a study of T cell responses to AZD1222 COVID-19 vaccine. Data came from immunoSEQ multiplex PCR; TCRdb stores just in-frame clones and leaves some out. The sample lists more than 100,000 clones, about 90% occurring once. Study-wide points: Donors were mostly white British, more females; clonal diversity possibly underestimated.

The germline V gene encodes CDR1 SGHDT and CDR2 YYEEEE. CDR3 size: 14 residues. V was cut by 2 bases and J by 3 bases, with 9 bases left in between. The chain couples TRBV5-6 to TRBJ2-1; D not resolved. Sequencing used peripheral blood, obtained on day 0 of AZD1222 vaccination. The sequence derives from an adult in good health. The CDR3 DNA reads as TGTGCCAGCAGCTTTTTCAGGTACTACAATGAGCAGTTCTTC. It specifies CASSFFRYYNEQFF.